What follows describes a single T cell receptor beta chain. Produced via immunoSEQ multiplex PCR; TCRdb's table is partial and in-frame only. Of over 8,500 clones in the sample, around 83% were seen once. This entry belongs to a study of chemoradiotherapy in HPV16-positive cancers. This clonotype was sampled from a human donor with HPV-associated anogenital cancer. The source was tumor tissue, collected from a patient who underwent chemoradiotherapy.

Written as DNA, the CDR3 is TGTGCCAGCAGCGCTGGGACAGGGCGGTGGTACGAGCAGTACTTC. Translating it yields CASSAGTGRWYEQYF. The rearrangement links TRBV5-6 to TRBJ2-7; 9 bases map to TRBD1. Trimming at V came to 4 bases and at J to 4 bases, leaving 9 bases not matched to a gene. Germline V gene lookup returns CDR1 SGHDT and CDR2 YYEEEE. The CDR3 length is 15 residues.